This T cell receptor (beta chain) was profiled in a study of blood T cells in healthy people across ages. The overall study: About one barcoded TCR beta cDNA was captured per two T cells. Study observations and caveats: The recorded TCR beta diversity per million T cells decreased in a roughly linear manner with age.

The CDR3 spans 13 residues. Trimming pared 2 bases from V and 10 bases from J, leaving 12 bases between. The germline CDR1 and CDR2 sequences are MNHEY and SVGAGI. Then a second PCR, running about 6 to 11 cycles, was carried out with a sample-barcoded 5' primer and a J-beta primer mix. MiXCR, applied by TCRdb to the 5' RACE reads, yields one record per CDR3 protein. The data hold about 640,000 distinct CDR3 sequences, with under 70% observed a single time. Donors gave around 10 milliliters of peripheral blood apiece. As for this clonotype: Its antigen is still unknown.

The chain couples TRBV6-5 to TRBJ2-1; tentatively, D is TRBD1 (6 bases). This receptor was taken from a man aged 55-75 years in good health. The sample consisted of blood. This CDR3 reads CASSYPAGTEQFF. CDR3 sequence (DNA): TGTGCCAGCAGTTACCCAGCCGGGACAGAGCAGTTCTTC.